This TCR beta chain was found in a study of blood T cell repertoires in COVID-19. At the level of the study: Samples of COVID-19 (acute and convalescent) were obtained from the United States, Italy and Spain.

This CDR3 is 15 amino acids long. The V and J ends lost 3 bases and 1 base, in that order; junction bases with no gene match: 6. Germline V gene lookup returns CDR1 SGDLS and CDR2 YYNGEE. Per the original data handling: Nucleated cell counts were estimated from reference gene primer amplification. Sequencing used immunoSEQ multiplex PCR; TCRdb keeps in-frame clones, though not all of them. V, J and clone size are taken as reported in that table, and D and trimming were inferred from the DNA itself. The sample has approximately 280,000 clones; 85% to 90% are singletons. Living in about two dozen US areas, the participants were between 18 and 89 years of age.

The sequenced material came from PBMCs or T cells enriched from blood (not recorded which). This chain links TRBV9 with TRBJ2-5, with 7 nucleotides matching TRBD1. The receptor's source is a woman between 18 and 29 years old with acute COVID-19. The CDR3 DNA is TGTGCCAGCAGCGAATCCGGGACAGTCCAAGAGACCCAGTACTTC. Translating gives CASSESGTVQETQYF.